Shown below are 27 T cell receptor beta chains from a single sample sequenced in a study of identical twins. TCRdb processed the 5' RACE reads anew with MiXCR; each CDR3 protein has one entry. Of about 900,000 distinct CDR3 sequences in the sample, 10% to 15% were seen once. These records were also assigned to another study, of yellow fever vaccine responses in identical twins.

Sequencing input: PBMCs. The receptors were sampled from a woman younger than 35 in good health.

The chain uses TRBV5-1 and TRBJ1-1, with 8 bases aligning to TRBD1. Germline values: CDR1 SGHRS, CDR2 YFSETQ. The CDR3 consists of 14 residues. The trim removed 5 bases at V and 1 base at J, leaving 4 bases unmatched. The CDR3 nucleotides read TGCGCCAGCAGGACCGGGACAGGGAACACTGAAGCTTTCTTT. As protein: CASRTGTGNTEAFF.

There are a few counts of this clonotype. V and J are TRBV28 and TRBJ2-1, with a weak D call TRBD2 (5 bases). The CDR3 has 15 residues. Germline V gene sequence: CDR1 MDHEN, CDR2 SYDVKM. V gave up 0 bases and J gave up 4 bases, with 10 bases separating them. The CDR3 DNA reads TGTGCCAGCAGTTTATGGATTAGCGAGTACAATGAGCAGTTCTTC. It yields the protein CASSLWISEYNEQFF.

This clonotype turned up a few times. This sequence joins TRBV5-5 and TRBJ2-1; 11 bases line up with TRBD1. The CDR3 contains 16 residues. V shed 0 bases and J 7 bases; nucleotides not matched to a gene: 6. Germline V gene sequence: CDR1 SGHKS, CDR2 YYEKEE (reference sequence). The DNA of the CDR3 is TGTGCCAGCAGCTTGGACTGGGACAGGGGGGAGAATGAGCAGTTCTTC. This sequence encodes CASSLDWDRGENEQFF.

The rearrangement joins TRBV29-1 to TRBJ1-1, with a tentative D call TRBD1 (5 bases). There are 14 residues in the CDR3. Trimming removed 5 bases from V and 4 bases from J, with 17 bases in between. Germline CDR1 and CDR2: SQVTM and ANQGSEA. The CDR3 coding sequence is TGCAGCGTTTCCAAACAGGCAGGGCCCACTGAAGCTTTCTTT. This gives the protein CSVSKQAGPTEAFF.

This clonotype was seen ten or more times. V is TRBV5-1 and J is TRBJ2-7, with 7 bases identical to TRBD2. The CDR3 length is 16 residues. Germline values: CDR1 SGHRS, CDR2 YFSETQ. Unmatched junction bases numbered 14, after V lost 4 bases and J lost 4 bases. The CDR3 sequence: CASSLEPLADNYEQYF. The CDR3 DNA sequence: TGCGCCAGCAGCCTGGAACCCCTAGCGGATAATTACGAGCAGTACTTC.

This clonotype was seen at least ten times. The chain employs TRBV5-1 and TRBJ1-1; weak D call: TRBD1 (5 bases). CDR3 length: 14 amino acids. Germline V gives CDR1 SGHRS, CDR2 YFSETQ. The ends were cut back, 3 bases at V and 1 base at J, with 10 bases in the middle. The CDR3 DNA reads TGCGCCAGCAGCTCGGACACGGGGAACACTGAAGCTTTCTTT. Amino acid sequence: CASSSDTGNTEAFF.

This clonotype was counted between two and nine times. The V call is TRBV28, the J call TRBJ2-7; the D gene could be TRBD1 or TRBD2 (6 bases each). V lost 4 bases to trimming and J lost 1 base, with 20 bases between them. Germline lookup yields CDR1 MDHEN and CDR2 SYDVKM. The CDR3 is made up of 17 amino acids. The CDR3 DNA reads as TGTGCCAGCAGTTCCGGGGGTGTGGGGGCTGATTCCTACGAGCAGTACTTC. Its translation is CASSSGGVGADSYEQYF.

Details on this clonotype: Its ends do not fully match the called genes, so a read error is possible. The gene calls are TRBV20-1 and TRBJ2-5; tentatively, D is TRBD2 (6 bases). The CDR3 is 13 residues long. Germline V gives CDR1 DFQATT, CDR2 SNEGSKA (reference sequence). The CDR3 bases are TGCAGTGCCAGAGGGACTTCCCGGGAGACCCAGTACTTC. As protein: CSARGTSRETQYF.

This clonotype has just a few counts. Relative to the germline gene, one junction end is altered; a read error may explain this. The chain couples TRBV20-1 to TRBJ1-2; D is ambiguous. The CDR3 is 8 residues long. The germline V gene encodes CDR1 DFQATT and CDR2 SNEGSKA (reference sequence). CDR3: CSASPQSF. CDR3 sequence (DNA): TGCAGTGCTAGCCCTCAATCCTTC.

The chain has TRBV25-1 and TRBJ2-4, with D perhaps matching TRBD1 or TRBD2 (7 bases each). The length of the CDR3 is 13 residues. Germline assignment: CDR1 MGHDK and CDR2 SYGVNS. Trimming cost V 6 bases and J 6 bases, with 12 bases left between them. Here the CDR3 reads CASRTGEGNIQYF. The CDR3 nucleotides read TGTGCCAGCAGAACAGGGGAGGGAAACATTCAGTACTTC.

This chain links TRBV7-9 with TRBJ2-5; D tentatively fits TRBD1 or TRBD2 (5 bases each). CDR3 size: 16 residues. CDR1 is SEHNR and CDR2 is FQNEAQ in the germline V gene (reference sequence). With 5 bases removed from V and 4 bases from J, the gap between germline ends came to 20 bases. The CDR3 region has the DNA TGTGCCAGCAGCCCCTGGCCGGGGCGGGTGGGAGAGACCCAGTACTTC. It translates to CASSPWPGRVGETQYF.

This clonotype was detected a few times. This chain uses TRBV7-2 with TRBJ2-1; 12 nucleotides align to TRBD2. CDR3 size: 15 residues. Germline V gene sequence: CDR1 SGHTA, CDR2 FQGNSA. J lost 7 bases, V lost 5 bases, and 6 bases had no gene match. The CDR3 region has the DNA TGTGCCAGCAGCAAGACTAGCGGGAGTGGTAATGAGCAGTTCTTC. The encoded protein is CASSKTSGSGNEQFF.

The chain employs TRBV2 and TRBJ2-5; 10 nucleotides agree with TRBD1. V shed 4 bases and J 2 bases; nucleotides not matched to a gene: 19. The V gene's germline CDR1 is SNHLY and CDR2 FYNNEI. This CDR3 region has 20 residues. The CDR3 protein is CASSAPGTGASGLPQETQYF. The CDR3 DNA reads as TGTGCCAGCAGTGCCCCCGGGACAGGGGCTAGCGGGTTGCCACAAGAGACCCAGTACTTC.

This clonotype was seen more than once but under ten times. V usage is TRBV10-3 and J usage is TRBJ1-1; D gene uncertain. V was cut by 6 bases and J by 2 bases, with 10 bases left in between. This CDR3 region has 13 residues. Per the germline V gene, CDR1 is ENHRY and CDR2 is SYGVKD. CDR3 amino acids: CAIRAGANTEAFF. CDR3 in DNA: TGTGCCATCAGGGCAGGAGCTAACACTGAAGCTTTCTTT.

This clonotype has only a few counts. The V call is TRBV20-1, the J call TRBJ2-7; perhaps D is TRBD1 or TRBD2 (5 bases each). The CDR3 is made up of 13 amino acids. The V end lost 5 bases, the J end lost 3 bases, and 14 bases lay between the germline ends. Germline CDR1 and CDR2: DFQATT and SNEGSKA (reference sequence). As DNA, the CDR3 is TGCAGTGCTGTAGGGACCCCCAACTACGAGCAGTACTTC. This encodes CSAVGTPNYEQYF.

In this sample, this clonotype turned up a few times. The rearrangement links TRBV20-1 to TRBJ2-7; 13 bases map to TRBD2. The CDR3 totals 14 residues. Looked up from germline, CDR1 is DFQATT and CDR2 is SNEGSKA (reference sequence). V was pared by 5 bases and J by 5 bases, with 6 bases of the junction left unmatched. DNA of the CDR3: TGCAGTGCTGCCCGGACTAGCGGGAGTGACGAGCAGTACTTC. Translating it yields CSAARTSGSDEQYF.

The chain links TRBV29-1 to TRBJ2-1; 7 bases line up with TRBD2. The CDR3 covers 16 residues. Trimming took 4 bases from V and 0 from J; bases not matched to a gene: 9. From germline, CDR1 is SQVTM and CDR2 ANQGSEA. The CDR3 region is CSVGLLGGSSYNEQFF. The CDR3 nucleotides read TGCAGCGTTGGGCTTCTAGGCGGGAGCTCCTACAATGAGCAGTTCTTC.

This clonotype was seen only a few times. The J gene is TRBJ1-1, the V gene TRBV6-5; 7 bases match TRBD1. The CDR3 loop spans 15 amino acids. V shed 0 bases and J 5 bases; nucleotides not matched to a gene: 6. The germline CDR1 and CDR2 sequences are MNHEY and SVGAGI. The CDR3 nucleotides read TGTGCCAGCAGTTACTCGGAGGGGGCAGGGACTGAAGCTTTCTTT. Its translation: CASSYSEGAGTEAFF.

This clonotype was counted at least ten times. V and J are TRBV9 and TRBJ2-1; 8 bases map to TRBD1. The V gene's germline CDR1 is SGDLS and CDR2 YYNGEE. Trimming at V came to 6 bases and at J to 4 bases, leaving 9 bases not matched to a gene. This CDR3 is 15 amino acids long. CDR3 DNA: TGTGCCAGCAATGGGCAGGGGGCTGCTTACAATGAGCAGTTCTTC. Encoded protein: CASNGQGAAYNEQFF.

This chain joins TRBV20-1 and TRBJ2-3; no definite D call. CDR3 size: 14 residues. CDR1 and CDR2 (germline): DFQATT, SNEGSKA (reference sequence). V was cut by 3 bases and J by 0 bases, with 10 bases left in between. CDR3 sequence (DNA): TGCAGTGCTAGCGAGACCTCTAGCACAGATACGCAGTATTTT. Protein: CSASETSSTDTQYF.

This clonotype was seen only a few times. The V and J genes are TRBV5-1 and TRBJ1-1; 9 bases map to TRBD1. The CDR3 sequence is 14 residues long. Germline V gene data show CDR1 as SGHRS and CDR2 as YFSETQ. The trim removed 3 bases at V and 6 bases at J, leaving 6 bases unmatched. This CDR3 is CASSSTGGAAEAFF. Here the CDR3 DNA reads TGCGCCAGCAGCTCGACAGGGGGAGCGGCTGAAGCTTTCTTT.

The chain combines TRBV4-2 with TRBJ2-2; 8 bases are shared with TRBD2. The CDR3 is made up of 16 amino acids. Trimming at V came to 5 bases and at J to 1 base, leaving 6 bases not matched to a gene. Germline CDR1 is LGHNA and CDR2 is YNFKEQ. The CDR3 is CASSFSGTRNTGELFF. In DNA, the CDR3 is TGTGCCAGCAGCTTCTCCGGGACTAGGAACACCGGGGAGCTGTTTTTT.

The V call is TRBV6-5, the J call TRBJ2-2; TRBD1 matches 9 bases. Germline CDR1 and CDR2: MNHEY and SVGAGI. This CDR3 comprises 16 residues. Trimming removed 1 base from V and 6 bases from J; junction bases left unmatched: 6. CDR3 DNA sequence: TGTGCCAGCAGTTACTGGATGGGACAGGGACCCGGGGAGCTGTTTTTT. Translation: CASSYWMGQGPGELFF.

The chain combines TRBV27 with TRBJ2-7; 9 nucleotides align to TRBD2. The V segment lost 4 bases and the J segment 7 bases; nucleotides outside the gene matches: 8. This CDR3 is built from 14 residues. CDR1 and CDR2 from the germline V gene are MNHEY and SMNVEV (reference sequence). The CDR3 DNA sequence: TGTGCCAGCAGTTCGGGACTAGCATCGAGGGAGCAGTACTTC. This translates into CASSSGLASREQYF.

This chain joins TRBV7-9 and TRBJ2-1; 7 bases are a match to TRBD2. V gave up 5 bases and J gave up 5 bases; unmatched junction bases: 15. The CDR3 is made up of 17 amino acids. From germline, CDR1 is SEHNR and CDR2 FQNEAQ (reference sequence). The CDR3 loop is CASSLDSGAGANNEQFF. The CDR3 coding sequence is TGTGCCAGCAGCCTTGACTCCGGGGCGGGAGCCAACAATGAGCAGTTCTTC.

This clonotype was recorded a few times. The gene calls are TRBV3-1 and TRBJ2-5; weak D call: TRBD2 (5 bases). CDR1 LGHDT and CDR2 YNNKEL come from the germline V gene (reference sequence). This CDR3 region has 14 residues. Trimming removed 1 base from V and 5 bases from J, with 11 bases in between. The DNA of the CDR3 is TGTGCCAGCAGCCAAGGAGCGGTAGGGGAGACCCAGTACTTC. It encodes CASSQGAVGETQYF.

The genes are TRBV20-1 and TRBJ2-5, with D possibly matching TRBD2 (5 bases). Germline V gene sequence: CDR1 DFQATT, CDR2 SNEGSKA (reference sequence). The V and J ends lost 5 bases and 4 bases respectively, with 14 bases between them. The CDR3 consists of 13 residues. The CDR3 nucleotides are TGCAGTGCTGCCGCCTGGGAGCGAGAGACCCAGTACTTC. Its translation: CSAAAWERETQYF.